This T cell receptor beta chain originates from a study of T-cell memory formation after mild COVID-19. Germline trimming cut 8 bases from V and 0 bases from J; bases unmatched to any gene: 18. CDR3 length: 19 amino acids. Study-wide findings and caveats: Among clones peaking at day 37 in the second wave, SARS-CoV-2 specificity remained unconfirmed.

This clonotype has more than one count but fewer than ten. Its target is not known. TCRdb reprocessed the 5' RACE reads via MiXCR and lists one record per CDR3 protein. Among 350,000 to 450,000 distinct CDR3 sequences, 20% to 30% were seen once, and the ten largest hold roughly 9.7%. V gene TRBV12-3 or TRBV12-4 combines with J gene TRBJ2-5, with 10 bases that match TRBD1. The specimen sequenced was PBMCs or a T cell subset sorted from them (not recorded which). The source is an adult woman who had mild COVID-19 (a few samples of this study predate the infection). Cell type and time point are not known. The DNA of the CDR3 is TGTGCCAGCCTATACAGTGGGACAGGGGTGGCTGGGCACCAAGAGACCCAGTACTTC. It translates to CASLYSGTGVAGHQETQYF.